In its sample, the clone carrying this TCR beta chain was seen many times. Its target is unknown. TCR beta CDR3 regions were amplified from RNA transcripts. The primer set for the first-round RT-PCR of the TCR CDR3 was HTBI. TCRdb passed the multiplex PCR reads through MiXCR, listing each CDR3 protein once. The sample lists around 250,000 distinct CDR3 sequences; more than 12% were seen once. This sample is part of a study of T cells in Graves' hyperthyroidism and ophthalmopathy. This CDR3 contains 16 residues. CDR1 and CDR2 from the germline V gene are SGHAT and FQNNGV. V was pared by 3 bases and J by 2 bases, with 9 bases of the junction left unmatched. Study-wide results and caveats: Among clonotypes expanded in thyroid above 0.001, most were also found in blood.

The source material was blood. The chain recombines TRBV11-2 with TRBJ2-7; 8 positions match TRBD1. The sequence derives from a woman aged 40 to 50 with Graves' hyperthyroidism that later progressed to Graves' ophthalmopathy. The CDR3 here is CASSFRSGTGPYEQYF. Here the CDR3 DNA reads TGTGCCAGCAGCTTCAGGTCCGGGACAGGACCCTACGAGCAGTACTTC.